This TCR beta chain was observed in a study of response to subunit inactivated influenza vaccine. The CDR3 length is 15 residues. Germline V gene lookup returns CDR1 SEHNR and CDR2 FQNEAQ (reference sequence). Trimming stripped 4 bases from V and 0 bases from J, with 7 bases between. One entry per CDR3 protein results from TCRdb running MiXCR on the RT-PCR reads. This sample has roughly 500,000 distinct CDR3 sequences, with 16% found just once. This sequence joins TRBV7-9 and TRBJ2-6; D not resolved. The clonotype originates from a man in his fifties or sixties who received an inactivated influenza vaccine. Sequences were derived from CD4+ T cells sorted from PBMCs, sampled around 25 months after vaccination. CDR3 bases: TGTGCCAGCAGCTCAGTCGGCTCTGGGGCCAACGTCCTGACTTTC. This translates into CASSSVGSGANVLTF. Full variable domain (remainder filled in from reference TRBV7-9 and TRBJ2-6): DTGVSQNPRHKITKRGQNVTFRCDPISEHNRLYWYRQTLGQGPEFLTYFQNEAQLEKSRLLSDRFSAERPKGSFSTLEIQRTEQGDSAMYLCASSSVGSGANVLTFGAGSRLTVL.